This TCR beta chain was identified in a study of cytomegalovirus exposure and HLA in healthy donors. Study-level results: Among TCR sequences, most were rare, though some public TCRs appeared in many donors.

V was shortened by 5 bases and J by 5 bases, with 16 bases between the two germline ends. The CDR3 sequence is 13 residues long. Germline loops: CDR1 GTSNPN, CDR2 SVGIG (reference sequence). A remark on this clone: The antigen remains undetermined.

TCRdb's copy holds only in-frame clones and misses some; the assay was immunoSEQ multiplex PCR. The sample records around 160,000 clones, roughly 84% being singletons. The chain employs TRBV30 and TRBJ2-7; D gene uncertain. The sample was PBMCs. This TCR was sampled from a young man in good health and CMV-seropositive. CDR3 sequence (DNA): TGTGCCTGGGGCGTTAGACGGGTTAACGAGCAGTACTTC. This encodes CAWGVRRVNEQYF. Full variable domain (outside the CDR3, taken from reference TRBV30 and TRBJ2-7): SQTIHQWPATLVQPVGSPLSLECTVEGTSNPNLYWYRQAAGRGLQLLFYSVGIGQISSEVPQNLSASRPQDRQFILSSKKLLLSDSGFYLCAWGVRRVNEQYFGPGTRLTVT.